Presented here are 20 T cell receptor beta chains from one specimen sequenced in a study of early T cells in non-severe SARS-CoV-2 infection. One entry per CDR3 protein, called by TCRdb with MiXCR from the 5' RACE reads. The repertoire has 77,000 or so distinct CDR3 sequences, roughly 15% of them found once; the top ten carry approximately 4%. The specimen was whole blood, collected at baseline. These receptors were obtained from an adult who was a healthcare worker with PCR-confirmed SARS-CoV-2 infection or an uninfected control (not recorded which).

As for this clonotype: It may be a read error: a sequence one base away is much more abundant. CDR3 residues: CASSLQGQSFGEQYF. CDR3 sequence (DNA): TGTGCCAGCAGTTTACAGGGCCAGTCCTTCGGCGAGCAGTACTTC. The chain employs TRBV28 and TRBJ2-7, with D possibly matching TRBD1 (5 bases). The germline V and J ends were trimmed by 2 bases and 6 bases, with 17 bases remaining between them. CDR1 MDHEN and CDR2 SYDVKM come from the germline V gene. The CDR3 is 15 residues long.

This clonotype was detected a few times. V gene TRBV24-1 combines with J gene TRBJ2-1; TRBD2 agrees at 16 bases. The germline V gene has CDR1 KGHDR and CDR2 SFDVKD. Trimming removed 3 bases from V and 4 bases from J; junction bases left unmatched: 2. CDR3 length: 17 amino acids. The CDR3 sequence: CATSDPGLAGGYNEQFF. CDR3 DNA: TGTGCCACCAGTGATCCGGGACTAGCGGGAGGGTACAATGAGCAGTTCTTC.

The V and J genes are TRBV5-1 and TRBJ2-7; 9 bases are a match to TRBD1. V was clipped by 0 bases and J by 5 bases; unmatched bases: 3. There are 14 residues in the CDR3. The germline V gene has CDR1 SGHRS and CDR2 YFSETQ. The CDR3 sequence is CASSLDRGRDEQYF. DNA of the CDR3: TGCGCCAGCAGCTTGGACAGGGGGCGAGACGAGCAGTACTTC.

The V and J genes are TRBV2 and TRBJ2-1; 9 bases are a match to TRBD2. Germline lookup yields CDR1 SNHLY and CDR2 FYNNEI. The trim removed 4 bases at V and 9 bases at J, leaving 4 bases unmatched. The CDR3 sequence is 13 residues long. Here the CDR3 DNA reads TGTGCCAGCAGTGGGACTAGCGCCGGTGAGCAGTTCTTC. Translated, it gives CASSGTSAGEQFF.

This clonotype was seen repeatedly, ten times or more. This sequence joins TRBV4-2 and TRBJ2-1; 10 bases line up with TRBD2. Germline CDR1 is LGHNA and CDR2 is YNFKEQ. The CDR3 is made up of 16 amino acids. J lost 4 bases, V lost 0 bases, and 3 bases had no gene match. CDR3 nucleotide sequence: TGTGCCAGCAGCCAAGACCCGACTAGCGGGTACAATGAGCAGTTCTTC. It yields the protein CASSQDPTSGYNEQFF.

The V and J genes are TRBV4-2 and TRBJ2-7; the D gene is possibly TRBD1 (6 bases). Germline loops: CDR1 LGHNA, CDR2 YNFKEQ. The CDR3 length is 15 residues. V lost 0 bases to trimming and J lost 3 bases, with 12 bases between them. CDR3 amino acids: CASSQDRPGVYEQYF. DNA of the CDR3: TGTGCCAGCAGCCAAGATCGTCCAGGGGTCTACGAGCAGTACTTC.

CDR3 in amino acids: CASSRDLEVTQYF. The CDR3 region has the DNA TGTGCCAGCAGTCGGGACTTAGAAGTAACGCAGTATTTT. This chain joins TRBV12-3 or TRBV12-4 and TRBJ2-3; possibly TRBD2 for D (6 bases). Trimming left V 5 bases short and J 9 bases short, with 15 bases between. The CDR3 is 13 residues long.

The gene calls are TRBV20-1 and TRBJ1-1; no clear D. V was shortened by 6 bases and J by 9 bases, with 14 bases between the two germline ends. This CDR3 comprises 11 residues. CDR1 is DFQATT, CDR2 SNEGSKA, per germline (reference sequence). CDR3 sequence reads: CSALPNRQAFF. The CDR3 DNA reads TGCAGTGCCCTCCCGAACAGACAAGCTTTCTTT.

The gene calls are TRBV18 and TRBJ2-7, with D tentatively TRBD1 (6 bases). The V end lost 4 bases, the J end lost 3 bases, and 19 bases lay between the germline ends. The CDR3 consists of 16 residues. Germline-derived CDR1 and CDR2 are KGHSH and LQKENI. The chain's CDR3 is CASSQPGVPGDYEQYF. CDR3 coding DNA: TGTGCCAGCTCACAGCCAGGGGTCCCAGGGGACTACGAGCAGTACTTC. Based on the CDR3 plus reference TRBV18 and TRBJ2-7, the full variable domain is NAGVMQNPRHLVRRRGQEARLRCSPMKGHSHVYWYRQLPEEGLKFMVYLQKENIIDESGMPKERFSAEFPKEGPSILRIQQVVRGDSAAYFCASSQPGVPGDYEQYFGPGTRLTVT.

This clonotype showed up many times. The V and J genes are TRBV7-9 and TRBJ2-5; TRBD1 matches 10 bases. Per the germline V gene, CDR1 is SEHNR and CDR2 is FQNEAQ (reference sequence). Trimming cost V 4 bases and J 3 bases; bases outside gene matches: 2. CDR3 size: 14 residues. CDR3 DNA sequence: TGTGCCAGCAGCTGGGGGACAGGGGAAGAGACCCAGTACTTC. Its protein is CASSWGTGEETQYF.

The chain joins TRBV20-1 to TRBJ2-6; D unclear. Germline V gene sequence: CDR1 DFQATT, CDR2 SNEGSKA (reference sequence). Trimming left V 6 bases short and J 0 bases short, with 9 bases between. The CDR3 consists of 14 residues. CDR3 sequence reads: CSAQDASGANVLTF. For the CDR3, the DNA is TGCAGTGCCCAGGACGCCTCTGGGGCCAACGTCCTGACTTTC.

V and J are TRBV9 and TRBJ2-1; D is possibly TRBD1 (6 bases). V lost 0 bases to trimming and J lost 0 bases, with 19 bases between them. The CDR3 sequence is 19 residues long. The germline V gene has CDR1 SGDLS and CDR2 YYNGEE. The CDR3 protein is CASSVEPHGTTNSYNEQFF. CDR3 DNA: TGTGCCAGCAGCGTAGAGCCTCACGGGACAACCAACTCCTACAATGAGCAGTTCTTC.

This clonotype has more than one count but fewer than ten. This chain connects TRBV11-3 to TRBJ2-7, with D possibly TRBD1 on 7 matching bases. Deletions cut 5 bases from V and 2 bases from J, with 10 bases between. This CDR3 is built from 13 residues. Germline assignment: CDR1 SGHNT and CDR2 YENEEA. The CDR3 region is CASSQGEAYEQYF. DNA for the CDR3: TGTGCCAGCAGCCAGGGGGAGGCCTACGAGCAGTACTTC.

The rearrangement uses TRBV5-1 and TRBJ2-1; D is ambiguous. Looked up from germline, CDR1 is SGHRS and CDR2 is YFSETQ. The CDR3 sequence is 13 residues long. The V end was cut by 2 bases, the J end by 5 bases, with 8 bases between. For the CDR3, the DNA is TGCGCCAGCAGCTTTGACTGGGACAATGAGCAGTTCTTC. As protein: CASSFDWDNEQFF.

In its sample, this clonotype was seen a few times. The CDR3 is CASSYSTGGVAGDPYEQYF. The CDR3 bases are TGTGCCAGCAGTTACTCGACAGGGGGCGTAGCGGGAGACCCCTACGAGCAGTACTTC. This chain links TRBV6-6 with TRBJ2-7, with D possibly being TRBD1 (10 bases). The germline CDR1 and CDR2 sequences are MNHNY and SVGAGI (reference sequence). Trimming shortened V by 0 bases and J by 2 bases, and 23 bases separated the two germline ends. This CDR3 region has 19 residues.

The chain uses TRBV6-5 and TRBJ2-6; D is unclear. Germline V CDR1 and CDR2: MNHEY, SVGAGI. The CDR3 totals 15 residues. Trimming removed 0 bases from V and 0 bases from J, with 3 bases in between. The CDR3 DNA sequence: TGTGCCAGCAGTTACTCGTCCTCTGGGGCCAACGTCCTGACTTTC. It codes for CASSYSSSGANVLTF.

In this sample, this clonotype turned up many times. This chain uses TRBV28 with TRBJ2-7; TRBD1 matches at 7 bases. This CDR3 region has 12 residues. CDR1 MDHEN and CDR2 SYDVKM come from the germline V gene. The ends lost 6 bases at V and 3 bases at J; junction bases unmatched: 2. CDR3 loop: CASRGQIYEQYF. In DNA, the CDR3 is TGTGCCAGCAGGGGACAGATCTACGAGCAGTACTTC. Supplemented by reference TRBV28 and TRBJ2-7, the full variable domain reads DVKVTQSSRYLVKRTGEKVFLECVQDMDHENMFWYRQDPGLGLRLIYFSYDVKMKEKGDIPEGYSVSREKKERFSLILESASTNQTSMYLCASRGQIYEQYFGPGTRLTVT.

This clonotype was found many times. This sequence joins TRBV11-2 and TRBJ2-5; D gene ambiguous. The germline CDR1 and CDR2 sequences are SGHAT and FQNNGV. CDR3 size: 13 residues. Trimming cost V 2 bases and J 1 base, with 5 bases left between them. CDR3 in DNA: TGTGCCAGCAGCTTACCTAGCCAAGAGACCCAGTACTTC. As protein: CASSLPSQETQYF. Using reference TRBV11-2 and TRBJ2-5 for the parts outside the CDR3, the full variable domain is EAGVAQSPRYKIIEKRQSVAFWCNPISGHATLYWYQQILGQGPKLLIQFQNNGVVDDSQLPKDRFSAERLKGVDSTLKIQPAKLEDSAVYLCASSLPSQETQYFGPGTRLLVL.

This clonotype showed up just a few times. V gene TRBV7-2 combines with J gene TRBJ2-7; 14 nucleotides match TRBD2. With 5 bases clipped from V and 6 bases from J, the junction kept 15 bases outside the gene matches. The CDR3 loop spans 18 amino acids. Germline values: CDR1 SGHTA, CDR2 FQGNSA. The CDR3 DNA reads TGTGCCAGCAGCCGGGAAGGTACTATGACTAGCGGGAGGGTCGAGCAGTACTTC. It specifies CASSREGTMTSGRVEQYF.

The rearrangement links TRBV30 to TRBJ2-1, with 7 bases fitting TRBD2. Germline CDR1 is GTSNPN and CDR2 is SVGIG (reference sequence). V lost 4 bases, J lost 3 bases, and 6 bases stayed unmatched. This CDR3 has 14 residues. The CDR3 DNA follows: TGTGCCTGGATGATCGGCGGGAGCTACAATGAGCAGTTCTTC. Amino acid sequence: CAWMIGGSYNEQFF.